This T cell receptor (beta chain) stems from a study of blood T cells in healthy people across ages. Whole-study findings and limits: Higher diversity and more naive CD4+ cells were features of long-lived donors, compared to aged donors.

The CDR3 is made up of 16 amino acids. V lost 0 bases and J 2 bases, leaving 12 bases between the germline ends. Germline CDR1 is LGHNA and CDR2 is YSLEER. Through a sample-barcoded 5' primer and a J-beta primer mix, a second PCR was run for 7 to 11 cycles. MiXCR, applied by TCRdb to the 5' RACE reads, yields one record per CDR3 protein. The top ten clones hold about 20% of a sample with roughly 790,000 distinct CDR3 sequences, about 42% of them seen once. Each individual donor underwent a draw of about 9.9 milliliters of peripheral blood. Only a few counts were recorded for this clonotype. Its antigen is currently unknown.

This TCR derives from an older woman in good health. This chain connects TRBV4-3 to TRBJ2-3; D is undetermined. Sample: blood. The DNA of the CDR3 is TGCGCCAGCAGCCAAGATGTGGGTAGGAACACAGATACGCAGTATTTT. Protein: CASSQDVGRNTDTQYF.